This T cell receptor (beta chain) derives from a study of blood T cell dynamics during melanoma immunotherapy. Specified time point: pre-treatment baseline. Disease control meant complete response, partial response or stable disease at 12 weeks. Trimming cost V 5 bases and J 1 base, with 24 bases left between them. From germline, CDR1 is MDHEN and CDR2 SYDVKM. The CDR3 is 20 amino acids. DNA loading was fixed at roughly 360 ng for all bulk PBMC samples. Profiling relied on immunoSEQ multiplex PCR, and the TCRdb table lists in-frame clones only, not all of them. This sample has approximately 15,000 clones, with 70% to 90% found just once.

This clonotype originated in a human donor with melanoma. The sample here was blood, taken from a patient treated with checkpoint blockade. The chain carries TRBV28 and TRBJ2-6; D unclear. The CDR3 loop reads CASSPLPWKGRSSGANVLTF. For the CDR3, the DNA is TGTGCCAGCAGTCCCCTCCCGTGGAAGGGTAGAAGTTCTGGGGCCAACGTCCTGACTTTC.